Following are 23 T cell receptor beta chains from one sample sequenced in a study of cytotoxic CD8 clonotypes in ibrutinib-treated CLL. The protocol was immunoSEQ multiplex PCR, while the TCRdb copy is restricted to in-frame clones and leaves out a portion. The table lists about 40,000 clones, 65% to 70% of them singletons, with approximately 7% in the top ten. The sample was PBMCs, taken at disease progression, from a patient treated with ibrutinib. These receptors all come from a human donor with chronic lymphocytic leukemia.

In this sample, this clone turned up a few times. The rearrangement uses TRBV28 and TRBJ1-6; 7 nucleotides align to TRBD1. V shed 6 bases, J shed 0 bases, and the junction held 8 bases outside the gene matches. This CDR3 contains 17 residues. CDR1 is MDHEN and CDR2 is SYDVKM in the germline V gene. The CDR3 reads CASRFYRGGSYNSPLHF. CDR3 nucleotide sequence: TGTGCCAGCAGGTTCTACAGGGGCGGCTCCTATAATTCACCCCTCCACTTT.

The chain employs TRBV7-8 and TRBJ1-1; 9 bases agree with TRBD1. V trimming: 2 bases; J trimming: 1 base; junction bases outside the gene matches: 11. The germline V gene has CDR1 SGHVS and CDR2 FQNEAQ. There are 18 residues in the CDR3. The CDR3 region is CASSLNPAGTGPNTEAFF. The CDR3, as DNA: TGTGCCAGCAGCTTAAATCCGGCCGGGACAGGGCCGAACACTGAAGCTTTCTTT.

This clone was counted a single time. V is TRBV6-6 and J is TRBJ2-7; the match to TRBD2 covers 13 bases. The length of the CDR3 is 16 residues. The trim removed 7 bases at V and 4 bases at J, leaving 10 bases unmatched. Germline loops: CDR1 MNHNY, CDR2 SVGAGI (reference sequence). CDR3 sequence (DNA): TGTGCCAGCATACACGCGCCGGGACTAGCGGGATACGAGCAGTACTTC. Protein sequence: CASIHAPGLAGYEQYF.

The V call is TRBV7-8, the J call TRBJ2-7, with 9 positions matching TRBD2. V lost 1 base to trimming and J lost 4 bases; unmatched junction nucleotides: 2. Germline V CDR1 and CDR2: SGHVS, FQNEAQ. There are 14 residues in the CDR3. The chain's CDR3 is CASSLGLAEYEQYF. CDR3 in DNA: TGTGCCAGCAGCTTAGGACTAGCGGAGTACGAGCAGTACTTC.

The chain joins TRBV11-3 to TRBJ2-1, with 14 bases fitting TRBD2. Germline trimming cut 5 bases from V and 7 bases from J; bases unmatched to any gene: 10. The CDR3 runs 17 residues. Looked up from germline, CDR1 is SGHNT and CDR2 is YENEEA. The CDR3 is CASSARLAGGKMNEQFF. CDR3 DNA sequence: TGTGCCAGCAGCGCTAGACTAGCGGGAGGGAAGATGAATGAGCAGTTCTTC.

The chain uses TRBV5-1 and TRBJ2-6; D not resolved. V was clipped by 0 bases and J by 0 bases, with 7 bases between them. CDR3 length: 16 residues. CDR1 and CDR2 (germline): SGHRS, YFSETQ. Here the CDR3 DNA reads TGCGCCAGCAGCTTGGTTCCCGGCTCTGGGGCCAACGTCCTGACTTTC. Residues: CASSLVPGSGANVLTF.

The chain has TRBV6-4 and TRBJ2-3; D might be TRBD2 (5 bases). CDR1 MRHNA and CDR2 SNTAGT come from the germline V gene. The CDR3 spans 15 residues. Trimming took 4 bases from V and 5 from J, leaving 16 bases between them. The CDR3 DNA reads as TGTGCCAGCAGTGTGTCGCTAGCCGCCGAAGATACGCAGTATTTT. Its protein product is CASSVSLAAEDTQYF.

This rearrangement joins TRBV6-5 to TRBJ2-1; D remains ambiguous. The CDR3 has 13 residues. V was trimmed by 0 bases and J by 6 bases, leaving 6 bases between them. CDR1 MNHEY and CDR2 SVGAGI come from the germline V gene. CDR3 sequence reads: CASSYSWGNEQFF. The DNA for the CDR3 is TGTGCCAGCAGTTACTCTTGGGGCAATGAGCAGTTCTTC.

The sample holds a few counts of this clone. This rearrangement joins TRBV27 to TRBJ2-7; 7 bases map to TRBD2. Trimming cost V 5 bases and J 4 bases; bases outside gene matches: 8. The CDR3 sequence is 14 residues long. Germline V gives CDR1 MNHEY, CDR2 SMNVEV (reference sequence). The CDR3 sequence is CASSPEPGGYEQYF. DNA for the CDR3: TGTGCCAGCAGTCCAGAACCGGGAGGATACGAGCAGTACTTC.

The CDR3 coding sequence is TGTGCCAGCACCCGGCAGGGGGGCTACGAGCAGTACTTC. It translates to CASTRQGGYEQYF. The chain has TRBV7-2 and TRBJ2-7; D possibly corresponds to TRBD1 (7 bases). The germline V and J ends were trimmed by 7 bases and 3 bases, with 13 bases remaining between them. The germline gives CDR1 SGHTA, CDR2 FQGNSA. The CDR3 is made up of 13 amino acids.

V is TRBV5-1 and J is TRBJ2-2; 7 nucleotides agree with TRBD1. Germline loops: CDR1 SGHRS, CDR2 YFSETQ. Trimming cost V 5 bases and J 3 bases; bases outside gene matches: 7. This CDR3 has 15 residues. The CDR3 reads CASSQDRADTGELFF. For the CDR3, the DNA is TGCGCCAGCAGTCAAGACAGGGCTGACACCGGGGAGCTGTTTTTT.

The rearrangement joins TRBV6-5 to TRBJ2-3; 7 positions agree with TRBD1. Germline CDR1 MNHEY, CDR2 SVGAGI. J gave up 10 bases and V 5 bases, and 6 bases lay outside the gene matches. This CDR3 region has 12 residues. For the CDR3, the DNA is TGTGCCAGCAGTATCAGGGGGTATGCGCAGTATTTT. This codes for CASSIRGYAQYF.

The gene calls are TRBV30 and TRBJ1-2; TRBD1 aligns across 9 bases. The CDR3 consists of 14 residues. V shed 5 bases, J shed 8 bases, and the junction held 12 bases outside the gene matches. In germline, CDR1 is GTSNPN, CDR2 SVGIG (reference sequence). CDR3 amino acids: CAWVRDRAMRGYTF. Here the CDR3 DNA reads TGTGCCTGGGTCCGGGACAGGGCCATGAGGGGCTACACCTTC.

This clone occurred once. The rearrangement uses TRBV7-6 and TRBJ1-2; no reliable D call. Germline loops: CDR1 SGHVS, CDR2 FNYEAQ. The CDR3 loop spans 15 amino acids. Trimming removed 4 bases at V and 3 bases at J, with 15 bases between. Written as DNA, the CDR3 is TGTGCCAGCAGCTCATCTGGGCTACCTGACTATGGCTACACCTTC. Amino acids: CASSSSGLPDYGYTF.

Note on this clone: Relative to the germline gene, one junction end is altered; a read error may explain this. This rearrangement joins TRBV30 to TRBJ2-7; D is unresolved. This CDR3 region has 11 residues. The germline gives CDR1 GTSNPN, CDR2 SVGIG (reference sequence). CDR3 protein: CAWSARFGLGF. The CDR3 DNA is TGTGCCTGGAGTGCCCGATTCGGGTTGGGCTTC.

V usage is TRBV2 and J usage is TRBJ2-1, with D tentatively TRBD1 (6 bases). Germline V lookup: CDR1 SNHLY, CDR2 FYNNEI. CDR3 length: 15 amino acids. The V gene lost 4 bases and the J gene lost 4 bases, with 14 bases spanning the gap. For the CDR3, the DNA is TGTGCCAGCAGTGGGGTCGGGACAAGATACAATGAGCAGTTCTTC. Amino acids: CASSGVGTRYNEQFF.

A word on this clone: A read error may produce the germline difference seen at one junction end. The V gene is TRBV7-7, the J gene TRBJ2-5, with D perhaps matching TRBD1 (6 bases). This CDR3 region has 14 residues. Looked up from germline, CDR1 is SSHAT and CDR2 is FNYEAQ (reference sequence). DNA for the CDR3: TGTGCTAGCAGCTTAGCGACAGGCCAAGAGACCCAGTACTTC. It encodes CASSLATGQETQYF.

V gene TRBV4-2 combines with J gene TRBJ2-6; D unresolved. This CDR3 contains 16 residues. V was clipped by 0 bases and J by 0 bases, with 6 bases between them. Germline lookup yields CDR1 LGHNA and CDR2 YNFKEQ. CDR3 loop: CASSQETGSGANVLTF. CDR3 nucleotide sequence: TGTGCCAGCAGCCAAGAGACGGGCTCTGGGGCCAACGTCCTGACTTTC.

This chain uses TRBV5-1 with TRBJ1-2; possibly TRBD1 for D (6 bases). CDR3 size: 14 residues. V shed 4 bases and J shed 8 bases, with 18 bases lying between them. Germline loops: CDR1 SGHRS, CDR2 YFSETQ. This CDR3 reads CASSPRTGSGGYTF. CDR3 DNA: TGCGCCAGCAGCCCTCGAACAGGGAGTGGCGGCTACACCTTC.

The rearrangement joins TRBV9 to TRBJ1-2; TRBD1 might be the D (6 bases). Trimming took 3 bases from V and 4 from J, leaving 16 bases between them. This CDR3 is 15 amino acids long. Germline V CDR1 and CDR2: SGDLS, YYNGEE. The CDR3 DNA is TGTGCCAGCAGCGCCCCAAGGGGGGGTATCTATGGCTACACCTTC. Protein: CASSAPRGGIYGYTF.

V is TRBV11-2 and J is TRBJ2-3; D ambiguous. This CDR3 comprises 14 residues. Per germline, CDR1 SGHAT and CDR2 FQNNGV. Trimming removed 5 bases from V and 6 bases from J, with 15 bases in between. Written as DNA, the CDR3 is TGTGCCAGCAGCCCAACCGGTCCAGAGGATACGCAGTATTTT. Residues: CASSPTGPEDTQYF.

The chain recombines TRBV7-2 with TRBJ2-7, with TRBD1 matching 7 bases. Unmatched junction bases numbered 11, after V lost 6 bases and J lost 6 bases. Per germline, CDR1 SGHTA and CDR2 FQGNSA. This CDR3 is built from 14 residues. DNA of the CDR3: TGTGCCAGCAGTCAACATCAGGGGGTCGGCGAGCAGTACTTC. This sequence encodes CASSQHQGVGEQYF.

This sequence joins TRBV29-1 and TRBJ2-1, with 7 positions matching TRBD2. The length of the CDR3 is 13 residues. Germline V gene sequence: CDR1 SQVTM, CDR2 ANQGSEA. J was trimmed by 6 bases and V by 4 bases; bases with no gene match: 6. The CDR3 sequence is CSVARGLVNEQFF. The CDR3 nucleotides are TGCAGCGTTGCCCGCGGACTAGTCAATGAGCAGTTCTTC.